This T cell receptor beta chain was sequenced in a study of blood T cell repertoires in COVID-19. Background on the study: Sample material is recorded as cDNA or gDNA derived from T cells, B-cell-depleted T cells, or PBMCs.

In the study's own analysis: Amplification from reference gene primers served as the basis for estimated nucleated cell counts. Data came from immunoSEQ multiplex PCR; TCRdb stores just in-frame clones and leaves some out. The D gene and trimming were derived from the DNA, and the V and J assignments and clone size from that table. The sample contains about 230,000 clones, roughly 83% of which appear only once. This CDR3 has 13 residues. V was trimmed by 0 bases and J by 4 bases, leaving 6 bases between them. Per germline, CDR1 KGHSH and CDR2 LQKENI. The genes are TRBV18 and TRBJ1-2; no clear D gene. The clonotype was recovered from a woman aged 70-85 years with active or convalescent COVID-19. The sample consisted of peripheral blood. The CDR3 sequence: CASSPPSVYGYTF. CDR3 nucleotides: TGTGCCAGCTCACCACCGTCCGTCTATGGCTACACCTTC. The whole variable domain, filled in from reference TRBV18 and TRBJ1-2, reads NAGVMQNPRHLVRRRGQEARLRCSPMKGHSHVYWYRQLPEEGLKFMVYLQKENIIDESGMPKERFSAEFPKEGPSILRIQQVVRGDSAAYFCASSPPSVYGYTFGSGTRLTVV.